The entry that follows covers one T cell receptor beta chain sequence. No antigen is known for it. Germline V gene data show CDR1 as MRHNA and CDR2 as SNTAGT. This CDR3 spans 16 amino acids. Trimming took 3 bases from V and 7 from J; bases not matched to a gene: 15. The source of the sample is a study of cytomegalovirus exposure and HLA in healthy donors. Overall study findings and caveats: Rare TCR sequences dominated, though some public TCRs recurred in many donors. The authors confirmed in vitro that three CMV-associated chains were specific for CMV antigens.

Assay: immunoSEQ multiplex PCR; the TCRdb copy retains only in-frame clones and omits some. The table has tens of thousands of clones, 94% seen once. The clonotype comes from a woman between 18 and 29 years old in good health and CMV-seropositive. The sequenced sample consisted of PBMCs. The chain joins TRBV6-4 to TRBJ2-7, with 7 bases matching TRBD2. The CDR3 here is CASSELPPAGAGEQYF. CDR3 coding DNA: TGTGCCAGCAGTGAACTCCCCCCTGCGGGAGCGGGTGAGCAGTACTTC.